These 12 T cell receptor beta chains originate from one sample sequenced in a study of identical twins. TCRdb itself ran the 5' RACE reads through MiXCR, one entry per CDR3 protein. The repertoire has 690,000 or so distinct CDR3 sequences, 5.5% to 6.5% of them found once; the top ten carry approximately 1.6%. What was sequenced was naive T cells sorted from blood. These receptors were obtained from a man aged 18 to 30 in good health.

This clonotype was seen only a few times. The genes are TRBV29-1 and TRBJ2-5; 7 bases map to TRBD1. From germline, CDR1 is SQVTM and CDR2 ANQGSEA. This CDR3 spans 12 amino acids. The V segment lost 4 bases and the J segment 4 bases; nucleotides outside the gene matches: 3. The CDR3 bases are TGCAGCGTTGGCCGACAGGGAGAGACCCAGTACTTC. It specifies CSVGRQGETQYF.

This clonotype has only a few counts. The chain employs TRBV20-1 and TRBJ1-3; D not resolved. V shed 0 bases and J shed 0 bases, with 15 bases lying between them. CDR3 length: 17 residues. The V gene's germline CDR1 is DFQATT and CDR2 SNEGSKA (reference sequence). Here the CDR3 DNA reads TGCAGTGCTAGAGATGTAAAGCAGGCGGTCTCTGGAAACACCATATATTTT. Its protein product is CSARDVKQAVSGNTIYF.

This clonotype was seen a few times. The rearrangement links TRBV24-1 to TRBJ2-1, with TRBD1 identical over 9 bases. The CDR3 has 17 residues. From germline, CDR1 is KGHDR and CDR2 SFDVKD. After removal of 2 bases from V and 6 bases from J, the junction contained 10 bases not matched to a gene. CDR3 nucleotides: TGTGCCACCAGTGATTACAACGACAGGGGGGCAGGCAATGAGCAGTTCTTC. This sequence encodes CATSDYNDRGAGNEQFF.

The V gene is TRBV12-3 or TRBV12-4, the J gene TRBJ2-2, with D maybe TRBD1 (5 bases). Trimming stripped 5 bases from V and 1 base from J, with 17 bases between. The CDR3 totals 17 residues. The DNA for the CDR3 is TGTGCCAGCAGTCACTCAGGGTTTTCGAAGAACACCGGGGAGCTGTTTTTT. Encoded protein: CASSHSGFSKNTGELFF.

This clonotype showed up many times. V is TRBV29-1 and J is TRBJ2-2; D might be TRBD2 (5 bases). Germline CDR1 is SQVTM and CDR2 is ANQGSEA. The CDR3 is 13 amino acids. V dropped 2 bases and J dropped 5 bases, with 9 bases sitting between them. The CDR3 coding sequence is TGCAGCGTTGAACTTGGGAGTACCGGGGAGCTGTTTTTT. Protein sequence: CSVELGSTGELFF.

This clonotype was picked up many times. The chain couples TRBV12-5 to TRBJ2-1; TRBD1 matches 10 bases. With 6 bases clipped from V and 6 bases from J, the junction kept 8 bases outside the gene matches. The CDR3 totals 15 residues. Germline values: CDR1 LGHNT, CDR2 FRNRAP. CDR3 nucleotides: TGTGCTAGTGGGACGGGACAGGGGATCCGCAATGAGCAGTTCTTC. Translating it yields CASGTGQGIRNEQFF.

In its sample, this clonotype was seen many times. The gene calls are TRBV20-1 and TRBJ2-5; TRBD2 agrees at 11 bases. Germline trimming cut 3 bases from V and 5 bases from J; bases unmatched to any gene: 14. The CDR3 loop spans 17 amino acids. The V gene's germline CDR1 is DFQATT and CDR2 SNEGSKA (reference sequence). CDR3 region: CSARSQTSGMISETQYF. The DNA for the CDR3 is TGCAGTGCTAGGAGTCAGACTAGCGGGATGATCTCTGAGACCCAGTACTTC.

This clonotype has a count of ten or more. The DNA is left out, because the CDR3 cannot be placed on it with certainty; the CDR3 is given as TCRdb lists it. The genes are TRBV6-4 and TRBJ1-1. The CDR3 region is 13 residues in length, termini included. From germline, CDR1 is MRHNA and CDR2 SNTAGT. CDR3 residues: CASSVPPYTEAFF.

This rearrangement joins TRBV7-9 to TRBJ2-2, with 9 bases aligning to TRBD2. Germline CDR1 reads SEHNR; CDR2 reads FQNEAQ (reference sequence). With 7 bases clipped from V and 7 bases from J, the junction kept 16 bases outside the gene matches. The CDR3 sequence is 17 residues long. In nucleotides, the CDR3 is TGTGCCAGCACCATCGGGCTCGCGGGAGGGCCGAACGGGGAGCTGTTTTTT. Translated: CASTIGLAGGPNGELFF.

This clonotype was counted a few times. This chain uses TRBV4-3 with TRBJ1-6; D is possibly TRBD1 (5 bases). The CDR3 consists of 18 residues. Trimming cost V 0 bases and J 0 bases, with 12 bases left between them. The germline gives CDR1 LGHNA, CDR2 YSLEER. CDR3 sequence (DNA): TGCGCCAGCAGCCAAGATGTGGCAGGGAGCTCCTATAATTCACCCCTCCACTTT. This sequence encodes CASSQDVAGSSYNSPLHF.

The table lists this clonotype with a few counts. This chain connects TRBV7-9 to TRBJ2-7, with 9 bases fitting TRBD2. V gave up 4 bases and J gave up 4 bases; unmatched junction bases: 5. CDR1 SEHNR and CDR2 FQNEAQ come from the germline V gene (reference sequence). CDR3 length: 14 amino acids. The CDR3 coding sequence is TGTGCCAGCAGCTCCACTAGCGGGCGGTACGAGCAGTACGTC. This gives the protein CASSSTSGRYEQYV.

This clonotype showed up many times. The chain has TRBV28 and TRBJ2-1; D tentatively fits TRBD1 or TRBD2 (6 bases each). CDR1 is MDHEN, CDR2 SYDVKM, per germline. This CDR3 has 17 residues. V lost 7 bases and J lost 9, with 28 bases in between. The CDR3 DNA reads TGTGCCAGCACCCCTTCCCTGGGACGAGGGGGGAATCGTGAGCAGTTCTTC. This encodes CASTPSLGRGGNREQFF.